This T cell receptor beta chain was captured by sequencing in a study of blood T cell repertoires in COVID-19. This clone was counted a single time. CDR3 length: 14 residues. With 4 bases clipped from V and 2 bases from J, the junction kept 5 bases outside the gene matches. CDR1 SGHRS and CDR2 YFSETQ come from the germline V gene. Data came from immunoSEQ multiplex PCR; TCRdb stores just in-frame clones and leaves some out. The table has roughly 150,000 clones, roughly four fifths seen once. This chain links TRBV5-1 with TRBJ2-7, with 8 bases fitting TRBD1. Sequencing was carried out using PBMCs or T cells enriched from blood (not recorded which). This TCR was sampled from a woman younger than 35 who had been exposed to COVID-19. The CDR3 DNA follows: TGCGCCAGCAGCCTCGGGACAGGAGCCTACGAGCAGTACTTC. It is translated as CASSLGTGAYEQYF.